These 25 T cell receptor beta chains originate from one sample sequenced in a study of identifying expanded T cells in peripheral blood (dated by TCRdb to between 2019 and 2020). Library construction relied on the immunoSEQ multiplex PCR assay. TCRdb retrieved this table from immuneACCESS and kept in-frame rearrangements only. Not all clones are present; in checked studies, unresolved V genes account for under half, and no reason is known for the remainder. The sample contains about 82,000 clones, 70% to 90% of them found a single time. Approximately 7% of the sample is in the top ten clones. Sequenced material: blood. The origin of the receptors is a person aged 18-70 years in good health.

The chain joins TRBV6-6 to TRBJ1-5; maybe TRBD1 (6 bases). Trimming stripped 4 bases from V and 2 bases from J, with 12 bases between. Germline values: CDR1 MNHNY, CDR2 SVGAGI (reference sequence). This CDR3 is built from 15 residues. CDR3 sequence: CASSSSGVGNQPQHF. DNA of the CDR3: TGTGCCAGCAGTTCCTCAGGGGTAGGCAATCAGCCCCAGCATTTT.

This clone was recorded once. The V gene is TRBV18, the J gene TRBJ1-4; a possible D gene is TRBD1 (5 bases). The germline V gene has CDR1 KGHSH and CDR2 LQKENI. The ends were cut back, 0 bases at V and 11 bases at J, with 19 bases in the middle. The CDR3 is 16 residues long. The CDR3 spells CASSPPSFKGIRKLFF. The CDR3, as DNA: TGTGCCAGCTCACCACCGTCATTTAAGGGGATTCGGAAACTGTTTTTT.

J is TRBJ1-1 and V is TRBV7-9; a possible D gene is TRBD1 (5 bases). V lost 2 bases and J 0 bases, leaving 10 bases between the germline ends. The CDR3 loop spans 15 amino acids. Looked up from germline, CDR1 is SEHNR and CDR2 is FQNEAQ (reference sequence). The CDR3 region has the DNA TGTGCCAGCAGCTTATTCAGACAGATGAACACTGAAGCTTTCTTT. Encoded protein: CASSLFRQMNTEAFF. Full variable domain (outside the CDR3, taken from reference TRBV7-9 and TRBJ1-1): DTGVSQNPRHKITKRGQNVTFRCDPISEHNRLYWYRQTLGQGPEFLTYFQNEAQLEKSRLLSDRFSAERPKGSFSTLEIQRTEQGDSAMYLCASSLFRQMNTEAFFGQGTRLTVV.

The chain uses TRBV5-1 and TRBJ2-7; no definite D call. There are 13 residues in the CDR3. Germline values: CDR1 SGHRS, CDR2 YFSETQ. V lost 0 bases and J lost 5, with 9 bases in between. The CDR3 protein is CASSLGMIDEQYF. The CDR3 DNA reads as TGCGCCAGCAGCTTGGGGATGATCGACGAGCAGTACTTC.

The rearrangement links TRBV7-9 to TRBJ1-5; D gene uncertain. The V gene lost 0 bases and the J gene lost 7 bases, with 4 bases spanning the gap. Germline lookup yields CDR1 SEHNR and CDR2 FQNEAQ (reference sequence). This CDR3 comprises 12 residues. The CDR3 nucleotides are TGTGCCAGCAGCTTAGCGAACCAGCCCCAGCATTTT. As protein: CASSLANQPQHF.

This clone was recorded a few times. V gene TRBV7-9 combines with J gene TRBJ1-1, with unresolved D. CDR1 is SEHNR, CDR2 FQNEAQ, per germline (reference sequence). The CDR3 runs 14 residues. V shed 7 bases and J shed 0 bases, with 12 bases lying between them. The CDR3 loop is CASMLRFLNTEAFF. The CDR3 region has the DNA TGTGCCAGCATGTTGCGCTTTTTGAACACTGAAGCTTTCTTT.

The V call is TRBV11-3, the J call TRBJ2-1, with a tentative D call TRBD2 (6 bases). CDR3 size: 13 residues. Germline CDR1 is SGHNT and CDR2 is YENEEA. The germline V and J ends were trimmed by 6 bases and 10 bases, with 16 bases remaining between them. CDR3 DNA: TGTGCCAGCAGTTCCGCCGGGCTAGCGGAGCAGTTCTTC. As protein: CASSSAGLAEQFF.

The rearrangement uses TRBV27 and TRBJ2-1; 11 bases align to TRBD1. Per germline, CDR1 MNHEY and CDR2 SMNVEV (reference sequence). This CDR3 contains 15 residues. J lost 6 bases, V lost 8 bases, and 9 bases had no gene match. CDR3 region: CASSALGTGGNEQFF. CDR3 in DNA: TGTGCCAGCTCCGCCCTCGGGACAGGGGGCAATGAGCAGTTCTTC.

The rearrangement links TRBV9 to TRBJ2-3, with 8 bases lining up with TRBD1. Germline-derived CDR1 and CDR2 are SGDLS and YYNGEE. The CDR3 consists of 16 residues. J gave up 3 bases and V 0 bases, and 6 bases lay outside the gene matches. The CDR3 protein is CASSVEQGALTDTQYF. CDR3 DNA: TGTGCCAGCAGCGTAGAGCAGGGGGCTTTGACAGATACGCAGTATTTT.

This chain links TRBV6-1 with TRBJ2-7; D is unclear. The CDR3 is 10 residues long. V lost 8 bases and J 4 bases, leaving 6 bases between the germline ends. Germline CDR1 reads MNHNS; CDR2 reads SASEGT. The CDR3: CASGVYEQYF. CDR3 nucleotides: TGTGCCAGCGGCGTATACGAGCAGTACTTC.

CDR3 coding DNA: TGCAGCGTTGCATCAGGGGACCAGTCCTACGAGCAGTACTTC. This translates into CSVASGDQSYEQYF. The chain links TRBV29-1 to TRBJ2-7, with D maybe TRBD1 (6 bases). V gave up 4 bases and J gave up 1 base, with 14 bases separating them. From germline, CDR1 is SQVTM and CDR2 ANQGSEA. This CDR3 region has 14 residues.

This rearrangement joins TRBV18 to TRBJ1-1, with D unresolved. V lost 5 bases and J lost 4, with 11 bases in between. Per the germline V gene, CDR1 is KGHSH and CDR2 is LQKENI. This CDR3 has 13 residues. The CDR3 DNA reads TGTGCCAGCTCATCATCGGCCGGCACTGAAGCTTTCTTT. Protein: CASSSSAGTEAFF.

This chain connects TRBV7-9 to TRBJ2-3; TRBD1 aligns across 7 bases. This CDR3 is built from 18 residues. Trimming at V came to 5 bases and at J to 0 bases, leaving 14 bases not matched to a gene. In germline, CDR1 is SEHNR, CDR2 FQNEAQ (reference sequence). CDR3 sequence: CASSVRDRENSSTDTQYF. CDR3 DNA sequence: TGTGCCAGCAGCGTCCGGGACAGAGAGAATTCTAGCACAGATACGCAGTATTTT.

J is TRBJ2-3 and V is TRBV5-6; 9 positions agree with TRBD1. Germline trimming cut 5 bases from V and 0 bases from J; bases unmatched to any gene: 7. Germline assignment: CDR1 SGHDT and CDR2 YYEEEE. The CDR3 length is 16 residues. This CDR3 reads CASSNRGTGSTDTQYF. As DNA, the CDR3 is TGTGCCAGCAGTAACAGGGGGACAGGGAGCACAGATACGCAGTATTTT.

This chain uses TRBV19 with TRBJ1-5, with D possibly TRBD1 on 5 matching bases. The CDR3 is 15 amino acids. The germline gives CDR1 LNHDA, CDR2 SQIVND (reference sequence). Trimming cost V 7 bases and J 7 bases, with 20 bases left between them. In nucleotides, the CDR3 is TGTGCCAGTACCTCAACTACAGGCTCTGGGCAGCCCCAGCATTTT. Its protein is CASTSTTGSGQPQHF.

The gene calls are TRBV10-3 and TRBJ2-6; tentatively, D is TRBD1 or TRBD2 (7 bases each). V lost 9 bases and J 0 bases, leaving 18 bases between the germline ends. CDR1 is ENHRY, CDR2 SYGVKD, per germline. The CDR3 contains 17 residues. The CDR3 nucleotides are TGTGCCATTGGCCTAGCGGAGGGGGCCTCTGGGGCCAACGTCCTGACTTTC. Translated, it gives CAIGLAEGASGANVLTF.

DNA of the CDR3: TGCGCCAGCAGTAGACAGCACCCATCCAATCAGCCCCAGCATTTT. Its translation: CASSRQHPSNQPQHF. The V and J genes are TRBV4-1 and TRBJ1-5; the D gene is possibly TRBD1 (5 bases). CDR3 length: 15 residues. The germline CDR1 and CDR2 sequences are MGHRA and YSYEKL. V gave up 6 bases and J gave up 3 bases, with 15 bases separating them.

The chain couples TRBV5-1 to TRBJ1-4; possibly TRBD1 for D (5 bases). Deletions cut 5 bases from V and 0 bases from J, with 8 bases between. CDR1 SGHRS and CDR2 YFSETQ come from the germline V gene. CDR3 length: 14 amino acids. The CDR3 region is CASSTGATNEKLFF. The CDR3, as DNA: TGCGCCAGCAGTACGGGGGCAACTAATGAAAAACTGTTTTTT.

This chain uses TRBV30 with TRBJ1-1; D not resolved. This CDR3 is 12 amino acids long. V lost 3 bases and J lost 6, with 11 bases in between. Germline V lookup: CDR1 GTSNPN, CDR2 SVGIG (reference sequence). DNA for the CDR3: TGTGCCTGGAGATTCGGCAGTTCTGAAGCTTTCTTT. Residues: CAWRFGSSEAFF.

The chain employs TRBV6-1 and TRBJ1-6; a weak D match, TRBD1 (5 bases). Germline V lookup: CDR1 MNHNS, CDR2 SASEGT. There are 15 residues in the CDR3. V lost 0 bases to trimming and J lost 2 bases, with 5 bases between them. CDR3 sequence reads: CASSEAGAYNSPLHF. The CDR3 DNA is TGTGCCAGCAGTGAAGCGGGGGCCTATAATTCACCCCTCCACTTT.

The V call is TRBV5-1, the J call TRBJ1-1, with a tentative D call TRBD1 (5 bases). This CDR3 has 15 residues. Trimming took off 5 bases at V and 0 bases at J, with 14 bases between the two ends. Germline-derived CDR1 and CDR2 are SGHRS and YFSETQ. DNA of the CDR3: TGCGCCAGCAGTCATGGGGGGACTATGAACACTGAAGCTTTCTTT. Its translation is CASSHGGTMNTEAFF.

The chain links TRBV7-8 to TRBJ2-7; tentatively, D is TRBD2 (6 bases). The CDR3 contains 13 residues. The V end was cut by 5 bases, the J end by 9 bases, with 17 bases between. Germline loops: CDR1 SGHVS, CDR2 FQNEAQ. The CDR3 loop reads CASSGARGLGQYF. DNA of the CDR3: TGTGCCAGCAGCGGGGCGCGGGGATTGGGGCAGTACTTC.

The V gene is TRBV2, the J gene TRBJ2-7, with unresolved D. CDR1 and CDR2 (germline): SNHLY, FYNNEI. The CDR3 contains 12 residues. Trimming left V 4 bases short and J 3 bases short, with 7 bases between. The CDR3, as DNA: TGTGCCAGCAGTGGCCAGTTCTACGAGCAGTACTTC. Its translation is CASSGQFYEQYF.

The chain employs TRBV7-3 and TRBJ2-3, with D possibly matching TRBD2 (6 bases). The CDR3 has 15 residues. Trimming removed 4 bases at V and 1 base at J, with 12 bases between. Germline V lookup: CDR1 SGHTA, CDR2 FQGTGA. Here the CDR3 DNA reads TGTGCCAGCAGCTCCTATGGAGGGGGCACAGATACGCAGTATTTT. Its protein is CASSSYGGGTDTQYF.

The chain recombines TRBV9 with TRBJ1-4; D perhaps matches TRBD1 (5 bases). Germline lookup yields CDR1 SGDLS and CDR2 YYNGEE. V was pared by 0 bases and J by 8 bases, with 11 bases between. The CDR3 covers 14 residues. CDR3 nucleotides: TGTGCCAGCAGCGTAGGAGGGGTTGAAGAAAAACTGTTTTTT. It yields the protein CASSVGGVEEKLFF. The full variable domain, with the rest looked up from reference TRBV9 and TRBJ1-4, is DSGVTQTPKHLITATGQRVTLRCSPRSGDLSVYWYQQSLDQGLQFLIQYYNGEERAKGNILERFSAQQFPDLHSELNLSSLELGDSALYFCASSVGGVEEKLFFGSGTQLSVL.